These T cell receptor beta chains were read from a single sample in a study of T cells in localized non-small cell lung cancer. Some clones are missing from TCRdb's copy, which holds only in-frame ones; the method was immunoSEQ multiplex PCR. Among thousands of clones, 25% were seen once, and the ten largest hold roughly 7.2%. Sequencing used lung tumor tissue, obtained before any cancer treatment. The receptors were sampled from a woman aged 35 to 75 with stage I lung adenocarcinoma. Each CDR3 is given with its conserved first and last residue. A D gene is named only where the DNA matches it firmly. Clone size is not always given. Where it is, it says once, few, many or a class for expanded clones.

len,d_gene,v_gene,j_gene,abundance,CDR3aa,CDR3nt
15,.,TRBV5-1,TRBJ1-6,few,CASSLEGSYNSPLHF,TGCGCCAGCAGCTTGGAGGGATCCTATAATTCACCCCTCCACTTT
15,TRBD1,TRBV6-8,TRBJ1-2,medium-sized,CASSPRQGANYGYTF,TGTGCCAGCAGTCCCCGACAGGGAGCCAACTATGGCTACACCTTC
13,TRBD1,TRBV29-1,TRBJ2-7,.,CSVTGTGVYEQYF,TGCAGCGTGACCGGGACAGGGGTCTACGAGCAGTACTTC
14,TRBD1,TRBV6-8,TRBJ2-7,.,CASRPGQGSYEQYF,TGTGCCAGCAGGCCGGGACAGGGATCCTACGAGCAGTACTTC
14,TRBD1,TRBV11-3,TRBJ1-1,.,CASSLVGGGTEAFF,TGTGCCAGCAGCTTAGTAGGGGGCGGGACTGAAGCTTTCTTT
14,.,TRBV25-1,TRBJ2-3,.,CASSESLSTDTQYF,TGTGCCAGCAGTGAATCGCTTAGCACAGATACGCAGTATTTT
15,TRBD1,TRBV29-1,TRBJ2-7,.,CSVETKQGAHYEQYF,TGCAGCGTTGAGACTAAACAGGGGGCGCATTACGAGCAGTACTTC
14,.,TRBV19,TRBJ1-4,few,CASSIEGRNEKLFF,TGTGCCAGTAGTATAGAGGGAAGGAACGAAAAACTGTTTTTT
13,.,TRBV9,TRBJ2-7,.,CASTRTTDYEQYF,TGTGCCAGCACAAGGACTACCGACTACGAGCAGTACTTC
13,.,TRBV28,TRBJ1-2,.,CASSPLTNYGYTF,TGTGCCAGCAGTCCGCTTACTAACTATGGCTACACCTTC
14,TRBD2,TRBV6-8,TRBJ2-7,few,CASKRAGVQYEQYF,TGTGCCAGCAAACGAGCGGGGGTTCAATACGAGCAGTACTTC
15,.,TRBV11-3,TRBJ1-1,medium-sized,CASSLGRVMNTEAFF,TGTGCCAGCAGCTTGGGCCGGGTGATGAACACTGAAGCTTTCTTT
12,.,TRBV25-1,TRBJ2-7,few,CASKTESYEQYF,TGTGCCAGCAAAACAGAATCTTACGAGCAGTACTTC
14,TRBD2,TRBV19,TRBJ2-3,.,CATAGLAGTDTQYF,TGTGCCACAGCGGGACTAGCGGGCACAGATACGCAGTATTTT
15,TRBD2,TRBV6-8,TRBJ2-3,medium-sized,CASSYRSGDSDTQYF,TGTGCCAGCAGTTACCGTAGCGGGGATTCAGATACGCAGTATTTT
15,.,TRBV6-8,TRBJ1-1,medium-sized,CASSPGRLRGTEAFF,TGTGCCAGCAGTCCCGGCCGGTTAAGAGGCACTGAAGCTTTCTTT
16,.,TRBV11-3,TRBJ1-5,.,CASSLEGQGGYQPQHF,TGTGCCAGCAGCTTAGAGGGTCAGGGTGGGTATCAGCCCCAGCATTTT